One sample yielded the 8 T cell receptor beta chains listed below, sequenced in a study of shared clonotypes between healthy human individuals. The data were produced by immunoSEQ multiplex PCR, yet TCRdb's version contains in-frame clones alone and is incomplete. This table has about 1.1 million clones, 77% appearing once. The sequencing input was memory CD4+ T cells from PBMCs. The subset is: CD45RA-negative fraction. The receptors here all came from a man between 18 and 29 years old in good health. Some clones in this sample may be carry-over from other donors' samples.

The chain links TRBV5-1 to TRBJ2-1; TRBD2 might be the D (5 bases). Germline V CDR1 and CDR2: SGHRS, YFSETQ. The ends were cut back, 0 bases at V and 3 bases at J, with 16 bases in the middle. The CDR3 extends over 17 amino acids. As DNA, the CDR3 is TGCGCCAGCAGCTTGGGAACTAGTCCTAGGTACTACAATGAGCAGTTCTTC. Protein: CASSLGTSPRYYNEQFF.

The rearrangement links TRBV19 to TRBJ2-3, with unresolved D. Germline-derived CDR1 and CDR2 are LNHDA and SQIVND (reference sequence). V was clipped by 3 bases and J by 0 bases, with 10 bases between them. The CDR3 contains 15 residues. For the CDR3, the DNA is TGTGCCAGTAGTATCTCGATTGGGAGCACAGATACGCAGTATTTT. It specifies CASSISIGSTDTQYF. The full variable domain, its missing parts supplied by reference TRBV19 and TRBJ2-3, is DGGITQSPKYLFRKEGQNVTLSCEQNLNHDAMYWYRQDPGQGLRLIYYSQIVNDFQKGDIAEGYSVSREKKESFPLTVTSAQKNPTAFYLCASSISIGSTDTQYFGPGTRLTVL.

The rearrangement joins TRBV5-1 to TRBJ2-1; TRBD2 agrees at 7 bases. The CDR3 spans 16 residues. The J segment lost 7 bases and the V segment lost 4 bases, leaving 14 bases of the junction unmatched. The V gene's germline CDR1 is SGHRS and CDR2 YFSETQ. CDR3 bases: TGCGCCAGCAGCCCGGGTGGGAGGGAGAAGCTGAATGAGCAGTTCTTC. Translating gives CASSPGGREKLNEQFF.

The chain couples TRBV9 to TRBJ2-7, with D tentatively TRBD2 (5 bases). Between the trimmed V and J ends, which lost 0 bases and 3 bases, there was a span of 13 bases. The CDR3 consists of 15 residues. Germline V gene sequence: CDR1 SGDLS, CDR2 YYNGEE. The CDR3 protein is CASSVGWASSYEQYF. Written as DNA, the CDR3 is TGTGCCAGCAGCGTAGGTTGGGCTAGCAGCTACGAGCAGTACTTC.

The J gene is TRBJ2-1, the V gene TRBV6-4, with D perhaps matching TRBD2 (5 bases). V was trimmed by 6 bases and J by 4 bases, leaving 16 bases between them. This CDR3 has 15 residues. Germline assignment: CDR1 MRHNA and CDR2 SNTAGT. The chain's CDR3 is CASSGELGSYNEQFF. The CDR3 region has the DNA TGTGCCAGCAGCGGGGAATTGGGCTCATACAATGAGCAGTTCTTC.

This clone was detected a few times. The J gene is TRBJ2-2, the V gene TRBV4-1; D unclear. Trimming pared 3 bases from V and 6 bases from J, leaving 8 bases between. Germline loops: CDR1 MGHRA, CDR2 YSYEKL. The CDR3 is made up of 13 amino acids. The CDR3 DNA reads as TGCGCCAGCAGCCAGAGAGCCTCCGGGGAGCTGTTTTTT. The encoded protein is CASSQRASGELFF.

The chain employs TRBV28 and TRBJ1-3, with D perhaps TRBD1 (6 bases). There are 17 residues in the CDR3. V was pared by 6 bases and J by 0 bases, with 18 bases between. Germline CDR1 is MDHEN and CDR2 is SYDVKM. CDR3 nucleotides: TGTGCCAGCAGCTCCCCGGGACACGCGAGCTCTGGAAACACCATATATTTT. Its translation is CASSSPGHASSGNTIYF.

This chain connects TRBV28 to TRBJ2-7; D uncertain. Per the germline V gene, CDR1 is MDHEN and CDR2 is SYDVKM. The CDR3 spans 14 residues. The V end lost 3 bases, the J end lost 4 bases, and 13 bases lay between the germline ends. The CDR3 DNA follows: TGTGCCAGCAGTTTGGGCCCGGCTATATACGAGCAGTACTTC. It specifies CASSLGPAIYEQYF.